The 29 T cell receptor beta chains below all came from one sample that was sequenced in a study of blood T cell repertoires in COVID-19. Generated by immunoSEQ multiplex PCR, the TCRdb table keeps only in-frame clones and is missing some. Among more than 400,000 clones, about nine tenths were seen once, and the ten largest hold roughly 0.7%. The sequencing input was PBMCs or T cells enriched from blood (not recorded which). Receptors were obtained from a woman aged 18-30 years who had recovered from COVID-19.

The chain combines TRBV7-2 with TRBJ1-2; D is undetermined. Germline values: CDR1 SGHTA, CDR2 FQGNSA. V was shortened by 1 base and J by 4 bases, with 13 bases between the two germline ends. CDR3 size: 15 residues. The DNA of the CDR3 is TGTGCCAGCAGCTTAGGGACTGGTCCTAGCTATGGCTACACCTTC. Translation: CASSLGTGPSYGYTF.

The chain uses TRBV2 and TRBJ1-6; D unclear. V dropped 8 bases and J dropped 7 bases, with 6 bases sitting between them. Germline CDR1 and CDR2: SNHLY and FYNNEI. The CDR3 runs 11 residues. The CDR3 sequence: CASRGNSPLHF. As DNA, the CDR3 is TGTGCCAGCCGAGGGAATTCACCCCTCCACTTT.

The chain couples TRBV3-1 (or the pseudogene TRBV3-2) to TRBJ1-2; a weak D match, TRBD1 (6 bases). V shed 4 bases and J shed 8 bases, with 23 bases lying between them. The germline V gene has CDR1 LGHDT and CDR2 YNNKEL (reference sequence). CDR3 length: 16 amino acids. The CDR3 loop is CASSLGPQGGRMGYTF. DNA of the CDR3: TGTGCCAGCAGCCTAGGTCCGCAAGGGGGTCGGATGGGCTACACCTTC.

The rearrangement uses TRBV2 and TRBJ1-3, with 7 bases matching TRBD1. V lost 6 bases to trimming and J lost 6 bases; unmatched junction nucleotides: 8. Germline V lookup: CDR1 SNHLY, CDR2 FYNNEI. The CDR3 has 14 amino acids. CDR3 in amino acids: CASSLGTALNTIYF. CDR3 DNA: TGTGCCAGCAGCCTAGGGACAGCCCTAAACACCATATATTTT.

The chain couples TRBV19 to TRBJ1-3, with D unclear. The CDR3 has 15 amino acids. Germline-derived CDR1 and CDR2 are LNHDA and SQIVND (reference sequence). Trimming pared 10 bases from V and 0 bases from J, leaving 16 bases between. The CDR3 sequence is CATRRQALSGNTIYF. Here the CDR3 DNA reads TGTGCCACCCGACGTCAGGCTCTCTCTGGAAACACCATATATTTT.

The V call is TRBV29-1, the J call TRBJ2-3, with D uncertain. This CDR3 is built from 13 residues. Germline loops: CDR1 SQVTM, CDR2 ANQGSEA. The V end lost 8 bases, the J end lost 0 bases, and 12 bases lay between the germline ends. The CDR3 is CSKVGDSTDTQYF. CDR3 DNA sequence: TGCAGCAAGGTGGGCGACAGCACAGATACGCAGTATTTT.

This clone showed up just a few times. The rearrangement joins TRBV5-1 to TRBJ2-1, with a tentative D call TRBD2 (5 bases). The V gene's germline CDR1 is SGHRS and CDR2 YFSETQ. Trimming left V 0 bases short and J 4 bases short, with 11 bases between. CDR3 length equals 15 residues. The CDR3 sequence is CASSLGGGGYNEQFF. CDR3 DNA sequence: TGCGCCAGCAGCTTGGGTGGAGGCGGATACAATGAGCAGTTCTTC.

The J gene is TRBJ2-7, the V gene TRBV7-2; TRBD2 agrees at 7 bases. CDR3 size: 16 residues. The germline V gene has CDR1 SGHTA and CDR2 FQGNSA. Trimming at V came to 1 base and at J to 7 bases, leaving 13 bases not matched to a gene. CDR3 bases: TGTGCCAGCAGCTTAGTGGGAGGGACCACTTCTGGAGAGCAGTACTTC. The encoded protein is CASSLVGGTTSGEQYF.

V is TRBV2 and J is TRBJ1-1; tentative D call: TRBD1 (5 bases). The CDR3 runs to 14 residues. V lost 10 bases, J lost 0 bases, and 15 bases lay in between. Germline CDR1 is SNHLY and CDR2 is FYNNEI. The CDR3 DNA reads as TGTGCCACCACTTTCCAGGGTCTGAACACTGAAGCTTTCTTT. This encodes CATTFQGLNTEAFF.

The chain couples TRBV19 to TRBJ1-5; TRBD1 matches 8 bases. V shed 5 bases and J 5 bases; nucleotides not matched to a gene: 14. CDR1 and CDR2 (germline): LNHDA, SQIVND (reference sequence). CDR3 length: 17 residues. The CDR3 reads CASSVGSTGEGDQPQHF. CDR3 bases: TGTGCCAGTAGTGTCGGATCGACAGGGGAGGGTGATCAGCCCCAGCATTTT.

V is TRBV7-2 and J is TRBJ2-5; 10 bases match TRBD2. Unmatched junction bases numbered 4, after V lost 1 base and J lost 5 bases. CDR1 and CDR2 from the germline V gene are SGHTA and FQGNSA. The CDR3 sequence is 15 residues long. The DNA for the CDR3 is TGTGCCAGCAGCTTAGGAGCGGGGGGGTTTGAGACCCAGTACTTC. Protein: CASSLGAGGFETQYF.

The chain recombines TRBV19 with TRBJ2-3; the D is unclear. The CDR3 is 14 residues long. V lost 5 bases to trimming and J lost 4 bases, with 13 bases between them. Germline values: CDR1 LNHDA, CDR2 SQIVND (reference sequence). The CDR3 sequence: CASSSRLFSDTQYF. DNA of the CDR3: TGTGCCAGTAGTTCCAGACTTTTCTCAGATACGCAGTATTTT.

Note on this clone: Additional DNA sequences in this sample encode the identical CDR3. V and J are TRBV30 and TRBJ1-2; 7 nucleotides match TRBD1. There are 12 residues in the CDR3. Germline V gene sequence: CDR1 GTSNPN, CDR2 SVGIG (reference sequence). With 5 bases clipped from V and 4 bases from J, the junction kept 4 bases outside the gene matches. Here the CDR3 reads CAWSGTAYGYTF. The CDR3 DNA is TGTGCCTGGTCCGGGACAGCCTATGGCTACACCTTC. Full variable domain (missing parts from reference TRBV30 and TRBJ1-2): SQTIHQWPATLVQPVGSPLSLECTVEGTSNPNLYWYRQAAGRGLQLLFYSVGIGQISSEVPQNLSASRPQDRQFILSSKKLLLSDSGFYLCAWSGTAYGYTFGSGTRLTVV.

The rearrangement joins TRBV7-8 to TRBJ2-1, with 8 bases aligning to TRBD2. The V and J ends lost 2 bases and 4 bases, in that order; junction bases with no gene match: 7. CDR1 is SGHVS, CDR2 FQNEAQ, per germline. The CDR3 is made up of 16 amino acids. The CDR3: CASSLSGSGAYNEQFF. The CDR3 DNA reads TGTGCCAGCAGCTTATCAGGTAGCGGGGCTTACAATGAGCAGTTCTTC.

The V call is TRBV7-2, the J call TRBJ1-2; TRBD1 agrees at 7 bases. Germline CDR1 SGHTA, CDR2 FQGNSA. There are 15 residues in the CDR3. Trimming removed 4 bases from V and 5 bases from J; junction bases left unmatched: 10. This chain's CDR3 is CASSYTTGLGYGYTF. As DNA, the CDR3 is TGTGCCAGCAGCTACACGACAGGGCTGGGGTATGGCTACACCTTC.

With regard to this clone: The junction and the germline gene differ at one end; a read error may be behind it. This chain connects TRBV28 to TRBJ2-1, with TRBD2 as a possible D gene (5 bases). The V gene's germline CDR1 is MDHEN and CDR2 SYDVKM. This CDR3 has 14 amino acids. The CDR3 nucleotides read TGTGCCAGCAGATTATACGGCGCCGGAGGTGAGCAGTTCTTC. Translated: CASRLYGAGGEQFF.

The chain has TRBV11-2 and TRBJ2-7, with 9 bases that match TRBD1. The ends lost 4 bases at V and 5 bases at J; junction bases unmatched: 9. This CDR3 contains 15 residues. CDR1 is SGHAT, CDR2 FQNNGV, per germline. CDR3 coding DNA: TGTGCCAGCAGCTCCTCACAGGGGGCGCTGGACGAGCAGTACTTC. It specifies CASSSSQGALDEQYF.

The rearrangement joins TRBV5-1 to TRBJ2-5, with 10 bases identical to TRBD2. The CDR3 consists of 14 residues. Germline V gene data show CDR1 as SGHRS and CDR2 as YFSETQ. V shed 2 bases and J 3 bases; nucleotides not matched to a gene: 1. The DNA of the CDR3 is TGCGCCAGCAGCTTTACTAGCGGGGAAGAGACCCAGTACTTC. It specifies CASSFTSGEETQYF.

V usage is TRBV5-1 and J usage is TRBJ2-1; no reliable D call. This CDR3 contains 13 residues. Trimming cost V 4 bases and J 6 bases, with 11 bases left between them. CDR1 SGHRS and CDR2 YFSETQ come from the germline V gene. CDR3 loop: CASSPAVSNEQFF. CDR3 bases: TGCGCCAGCAGCCCCGCGGTCTCCAATGAGCAGTTCTTC.

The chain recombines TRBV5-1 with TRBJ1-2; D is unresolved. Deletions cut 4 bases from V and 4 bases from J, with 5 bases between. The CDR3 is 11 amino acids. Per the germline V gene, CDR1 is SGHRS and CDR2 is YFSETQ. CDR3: CASSEGYGYTF. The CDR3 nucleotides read TGCGCCAGCAGCGAGGGCTATGGCTACACCTTC.

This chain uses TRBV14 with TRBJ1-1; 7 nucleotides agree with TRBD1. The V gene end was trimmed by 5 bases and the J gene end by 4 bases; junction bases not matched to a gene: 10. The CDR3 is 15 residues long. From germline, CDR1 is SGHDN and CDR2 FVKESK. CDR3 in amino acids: CASSSRWQGVTEAFF. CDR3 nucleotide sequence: TGTGCCAGCAGCTCAAGGTGGCAGGGGGTCACTGAAGCTTTCTTT.

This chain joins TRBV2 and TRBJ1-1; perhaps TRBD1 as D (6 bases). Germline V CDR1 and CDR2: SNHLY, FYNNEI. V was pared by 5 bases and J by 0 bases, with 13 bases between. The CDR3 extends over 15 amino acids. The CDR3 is CASSSGQTMNTEAFF. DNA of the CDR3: TGTGCCAGCAGTTCCGGACAGACCATGAACACTGAAGCTTTCTTT.

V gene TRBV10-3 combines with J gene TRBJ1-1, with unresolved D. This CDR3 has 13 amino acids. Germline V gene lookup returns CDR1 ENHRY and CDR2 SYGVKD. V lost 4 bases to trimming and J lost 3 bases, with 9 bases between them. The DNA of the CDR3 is TGTGCCATCAGTGGCGGGAGGGACACTGAAGCTTTCTTT. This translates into CAISGGRDTEAFF.

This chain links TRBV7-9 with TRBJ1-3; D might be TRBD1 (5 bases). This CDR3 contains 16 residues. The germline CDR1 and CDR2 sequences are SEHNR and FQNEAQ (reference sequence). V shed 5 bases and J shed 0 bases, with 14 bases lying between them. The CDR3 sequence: CASSPPGLFSGNTIYF. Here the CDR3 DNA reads TGTGCCAGCAGCCCCCCGGGACTCTTCTCTGGAAACACCATATATTTT.

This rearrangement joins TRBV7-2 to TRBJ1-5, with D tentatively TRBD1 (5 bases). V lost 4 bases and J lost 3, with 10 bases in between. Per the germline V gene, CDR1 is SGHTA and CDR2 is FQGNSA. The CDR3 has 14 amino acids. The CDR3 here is CASSSRGYNQPQHF. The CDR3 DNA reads TGTGCCAGCAGCTCCCGGGGGTACAATCAGCCCCAGCATTTT.

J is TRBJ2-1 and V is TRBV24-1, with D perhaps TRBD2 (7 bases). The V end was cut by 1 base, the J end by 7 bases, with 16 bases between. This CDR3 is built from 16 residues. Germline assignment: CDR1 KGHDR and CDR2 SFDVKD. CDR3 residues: CATSDLGGGADNEQFF. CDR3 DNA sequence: TGTGCCACCAGTGATTTAGGTGGGGGGGCCGATAATGAGCAGTTCTTC.

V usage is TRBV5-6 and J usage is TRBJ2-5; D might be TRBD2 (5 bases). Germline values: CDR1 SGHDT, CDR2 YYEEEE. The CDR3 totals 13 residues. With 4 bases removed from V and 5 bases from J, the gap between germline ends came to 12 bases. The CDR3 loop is CASSPPTGETQYF. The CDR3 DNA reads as TGTGCCAGCAGCCCCCCGACGGGGGAGACCCAGTACTTC.

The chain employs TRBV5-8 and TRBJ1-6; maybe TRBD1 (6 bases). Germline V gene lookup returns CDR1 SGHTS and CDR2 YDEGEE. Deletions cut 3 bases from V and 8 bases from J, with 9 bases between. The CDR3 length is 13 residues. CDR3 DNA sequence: TGTGCCAGCAGCTGGACAGTCGATTCACCCCTCCACTTT. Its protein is CASSWTVDSPLHF.

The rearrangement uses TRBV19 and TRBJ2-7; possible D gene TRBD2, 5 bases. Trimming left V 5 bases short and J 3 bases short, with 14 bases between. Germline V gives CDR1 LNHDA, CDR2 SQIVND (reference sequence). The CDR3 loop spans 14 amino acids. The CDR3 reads CASSVLDGDYEQYF. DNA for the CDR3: TGTGCCAGTAGTGTCTTGGACGGGGACTACGAGCAGTACTTC.